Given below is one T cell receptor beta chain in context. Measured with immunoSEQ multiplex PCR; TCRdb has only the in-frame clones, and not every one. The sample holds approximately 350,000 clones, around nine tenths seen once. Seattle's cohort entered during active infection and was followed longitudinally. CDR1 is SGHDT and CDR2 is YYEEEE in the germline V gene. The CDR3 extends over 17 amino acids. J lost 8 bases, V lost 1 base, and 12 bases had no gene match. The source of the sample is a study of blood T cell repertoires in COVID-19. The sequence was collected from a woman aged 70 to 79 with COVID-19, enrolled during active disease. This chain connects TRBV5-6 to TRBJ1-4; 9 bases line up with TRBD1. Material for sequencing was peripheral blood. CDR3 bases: TGTGCCAGCAGCTTGAATGTAGGGGGACAGGGACGAGAAAAACTGTTTTTT. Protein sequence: CASSLNVGGQGREKLFF.